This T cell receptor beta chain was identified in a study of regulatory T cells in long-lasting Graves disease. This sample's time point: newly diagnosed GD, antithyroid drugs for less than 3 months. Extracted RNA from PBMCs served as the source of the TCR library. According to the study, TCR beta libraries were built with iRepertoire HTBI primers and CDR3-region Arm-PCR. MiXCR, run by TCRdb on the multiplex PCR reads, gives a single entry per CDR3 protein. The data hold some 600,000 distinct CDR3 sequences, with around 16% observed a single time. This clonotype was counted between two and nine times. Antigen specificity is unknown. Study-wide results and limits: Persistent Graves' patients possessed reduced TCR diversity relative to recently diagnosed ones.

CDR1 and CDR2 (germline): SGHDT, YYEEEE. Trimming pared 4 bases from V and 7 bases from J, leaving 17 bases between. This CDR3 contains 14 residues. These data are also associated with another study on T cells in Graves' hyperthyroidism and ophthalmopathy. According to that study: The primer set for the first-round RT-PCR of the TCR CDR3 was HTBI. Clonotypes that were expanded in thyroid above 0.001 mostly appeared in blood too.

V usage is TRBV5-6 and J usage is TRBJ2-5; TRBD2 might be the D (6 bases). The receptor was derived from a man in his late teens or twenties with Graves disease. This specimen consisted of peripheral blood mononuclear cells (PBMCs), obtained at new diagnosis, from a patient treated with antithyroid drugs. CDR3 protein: CASSRGTASTTQYF. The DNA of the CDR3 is TGTGCCAGCAGCCGAGGGACTGCCTCAACGACCCAGTACTTC. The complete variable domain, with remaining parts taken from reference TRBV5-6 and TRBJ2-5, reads DAGVTQSPTHLIKTRGQQVTLRCSPKSGHDTVSWYQQALGQGPQFIFQYYEEEERQRGNFPDRFSGHQFPNYSSELNVNALLLGDSALYLCASSRGTASTTQYFGPGTRLLVL.